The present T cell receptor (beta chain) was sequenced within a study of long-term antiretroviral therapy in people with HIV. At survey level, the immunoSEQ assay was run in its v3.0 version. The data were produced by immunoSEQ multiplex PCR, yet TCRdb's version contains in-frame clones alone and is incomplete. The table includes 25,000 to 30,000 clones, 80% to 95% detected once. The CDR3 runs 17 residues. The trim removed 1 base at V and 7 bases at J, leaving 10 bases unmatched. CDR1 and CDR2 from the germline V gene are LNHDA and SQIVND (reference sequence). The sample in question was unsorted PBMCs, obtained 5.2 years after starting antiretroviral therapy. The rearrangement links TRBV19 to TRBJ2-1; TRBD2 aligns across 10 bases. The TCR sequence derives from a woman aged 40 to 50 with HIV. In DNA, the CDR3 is TGTGCCAGTAGTATAGGCTCTTCTAGCGGGAGTCGGAATGAGCAGTTCTTC. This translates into CASSIGSSSGSRNEQFF.